This record concerns one TCR beta chain sequence. Noted time point: after dendritic cell vaccination, including at tumor progression/relapse. Generated by immunoSEQ multiplex PCR, the TCRdb table keeps only in-frame clones and is missing some. The sample records tens of thousands of clones, around four fifths being singletons. The data stem from a study of glioma-infiltrating T cells after dendritic cell vaccination. V lost 5 bases and J 3 bases, leaving 18 bases between the germline ends. Per germline, CDR1 SGHDN and CDR2 FVKESK. The length of the CDR3 is 16 residues. The material was blood, obtained after dendritic cell vaccination. The genes are TRBV14 and TRBJ2-3; D is unresolved. The sequence was obtained from a human donor with glioblastoma. Here the CDR3 reads CASSSQYGMRTDTQYF. The CDR3 DNA follows: TGTGCCAGCAGCTCCCAATATGGCATGAGGACAGATACGCAGTATTTT.